Sequencing of this T cell receptor beta chain was carried out in a study of CD8 T cells in ankylosing spondylitis. Per germline, CDR1 SEHNR and CDR2 FQNEAQ (reference sequence). The junction had 12 bases not matched to a gene; V was cut back by 5 bases and J by 8 bases. CDR3 size: 16 residues. There are many counts of this clonotype. TCRdb reanalysed the 5' RACE reads using MiXCR and keeps one entry per CDR3 protein. The sample consists of some 130,000 distinct CDR3 sequences, roughly an eighth of them appearing once. The material sequenced was blood, either unsorted or a sorted T cell fraction (not recorded which). The sequence derives from a female donor with ankylosing spondylitis or in good health (not recorded which). The chain recombines TRBV7-9 with TRBJ1-4; 9 bases agree with TRBD1. The CDR3 DNA follows: TGTGCCAGCAGCCCTTACCCGGGACAGGGTGAGGAAAAACTGTTTTTT. Residues: CASSPYPGQGEEKLFF.